This T cell receptor (beta chain) was sequenced during a study of shared clonotypes between healthy human individuals. Profiling relied on immunoSEQ multiplex PCR, and the TCRdb table lists in-frame clones only, not all of them. In the table there are around 700,000 clones, 72% of which are singletons. Everyone who donated was a Caucasian adult who lived in Nashville, Tennessee. Study-level results: A few donors had around 5% of their naive CD4 clonotypes in common. Sequencing depth was expected to influence donor clonotype sharing.

With respect to this clone: What it binds is unknown.

Germline V CDR1 and CDR2: KGHSH, LQKENI. V lost 6 bases to trimming and J lost 7 bases, with 19 bases between them. CDR3 length: 15 amino acids. Sequenced: memory CD4+ T cells sorted from blood. Subset reported: CD45RA-negative fraction. The rearrangement links TRBV18 to TRBJ2-4; no reliable D call. The source of this sequence is a woman under 40 in good health. The CDR3 protein is CASSKRSGGENIQYF. CDR3 sequence (DNA): TGTGCCAGCTCCAAAAGGTCGGGCGGAGAGAACATTCAGTACTTC.